Each of the 23 T cell receptor beta chains below was sequenced from the same sample in a study of T cell responses to AZD1222 COVID-19 vaccine. TCRdb's copy holds only in-frame clones and misses some; the assay was immunoSEQ multiplex PCR. The repertoire holds about 84,000 clones, with roughly 85% as singletons. Source: peripheral blood, taken on day 0 of AZD1222 vaccination. The receptor set was obtained from an adult in good health.

The chain joins TRBV30 to TRBJ1-3; 8 positions match TRBD1. This CDR3 comprises 17 residues. J gave up 3 bases and V 4 bases, and 14 bases lay outside the gene matches. The germline V gene encodes CDR1 GTSNPN and CDR2 SVGIG (reference sequence). The CDR3 nucleotides are TGTGCCTGGAAGGTAGAGACAGGGGTAATTGGTGGAAACACCATATATTTT. Its translation: CAWKVETGVIGGNTIYF.

The gene calls are TRBV29-1 and TRBJ2-1; perhaps TRBD1 as D (5 bases). This CDR3 is 14 amino acids long. Germline lookup yields CDR1 SQVTM and CDR2 ANQGSEA. Trimming took off 6 bases at V and 7 bases at J, with 19 bases between the two ends. In DNA, the CDR3 is TGCAGCGTAGGGTCCAGGGTAGTAGGGAATGAGCAGTTCTTC. Protein sequence: CSVGSRVVGNEQFF.

The chain has TRBV6-5 and TRBJ2-7; TRBD1 agrees at 7 bases. Germline assignment: CDR1 MNHEY and CDR2 SVGAGI. The CDR3 totals 11 residues. With V trimmed by 6 bases and J by 4 bases, 0 bases remained unmatched. CDR3 region: CASRTGYEQYF. The CDR3 coding sequence is TGTGCCAGCAGGACAGGGTACGAGCAGTACTTC.

The rearrangement uses TRBV18 and TRBJ2-4; weak D call: TRBD2 (5 bases). Trimming removed 5 bases from V and 8 bases from J, with 19 bases in between. CDR3 length equals 15 residues. CDR1 and CDR2 from the germline V gene are KGHSH and LQKENI. The DNA for the CDR3 is TGTGCCAGCTCAGTCACGATCGGGGTAGAGGACATTCAGTACTTC. It encodes CASSVTIGVEDIQYF.

J is TRBJ2-3 and V is TRBV7-9; D not resolved. V was clipped by 1 base and J by 1 base, with 0 bases between them. Germline CDR1 and CDR2: SEHNR and FQNEAQ (reference sequence). The CDR3 is 12 residues long. The CDR3 region is CASSLGTDTQYF. The CDR3, as DNA: TGTGCCAGCAGCTTAGGCACAGATACGCAGTATTTT.

V gene TRBV7-9 combines with J gene TRBJ1-5; possible D gene TRBD1, 6 bases. Germline V CDR1 and CDR2: SEHNR, FQNEAQ (reference sequence). Trimming cost V 4 bases and J 4 bases, with 11 bases left between them. There are 14 residues in the CDR3. The CDR3 protein is CASSSDRFNQPQHF. CDR3 sequence (DNA): TGTGCCAGCAGCTCCGACAGGTTTAATCAGCCCCAGCATTTT.

The chain recombines TRBV7-6 with TRBJ1-4, with D possibly being TRBD1 (5 bases). CDR1 and CDR2 from the germline V gene are SGHVS and FNYEAQ. Deletions cut 3 bases from V and 4 bases from J, with 15 bases between. This CDR3 has 16 amino acids. The CDR3 DNA reads as TGTGCCAGCAGCTTTGGTAGGGGAGGAGTTAATGAAAAACTGTTTTTT. Amino acids: CASSFGRGGVNEKLFF.

The gene calls are TRBV7-9 and TRBJ2-3; 7 bases are shared with TRBD1. This CDR3 has 17 residues. Looked up from germline, CDR1 is SEHNR and CDR2 is FQNEAQ (reference sequence). Trimming at V came to 2 bases and at J to 2 bases, leaving 10 bases not matched to a gene. This chain's CDR3 is CASSLPLGQDLTDTQYF. The CDR3 coding sequence is TGTGCCAGCAGCTTACCCCTTGGACAGGACCTCACAGATACGCAGTATTTT.

In this sample, this clone turned up once. The chain links TRBV6-5 to TRBJ2-7; D gene uncertain. Deletions cut 0 bases from V and 1 base from J, with 7 bases between. The CDR3 length is 14 residues. CDR1 is MNHEY, CDR2 SVGAGI, per germline. The CDR3 sequence is CASSYSQISYEQYF. CDR3 sequence (DNA): TGTGCCAGCAGTTACTCCCAGATTTCCTACGAGCAGTACTTC.

The V gene is TRBV7-9, the J gene TRBJ2-1, with 12 bases identical to TRBD2. Germline lookup yields CDR1 SEHNR and CDR2 FQNEAQ (reference sequence). V lost 2 bases and J lost 9; bases outside the gene matches: 14. The CDR3 covers 18 residues. The CDR3 is CASSLPTGLAGLGGEQFF. The CDR3 DNA is TGTGCCAGCAGCTTACCCACAGGACTAGCGGGATTAGGTGGTGAGCAGTTCTTC.

This sequence joins TRBV5-1 and TRBJ2-7; TRBD2 is a possible D gene (6 bases). Trimming removed 4 bases from V and 0 bases from J, with 11 bases in between. The CDR3 runs to 14 residues. The germline V gene encodes CDR1 SGHRS and CDR2 YFSETQ. The CDR3 coding sequence is TGCGCCAGCAGCCAGGGACTGACCTCCTACGAGCAGTACTTC. Translated: CASSQGLTSYEQYF.

The chain employs TRBV5-5 and TRBJ2-1; no firm D call. V was trimmed by 0 bases and J by 8 bases, leaving 9 bases between them. Germline loops: CDR1 SGHKS, CDR2 YYEKEE (reference sequence). The CDR3 is 13 residues long. The CDR3 coding sequence is TGTGCCAGCAGCTTGGTCGGTGCAGATGAGCAGTTCTTC. It yields the protein CASSLVGADEQFF.

The chain combines TRBV19 with TRBJ1-5, with 7 bases aligning to TRBD1. The CDR3 runs 17 residues. With V trimmed by 3 bases and J by 4 bases, 12 bases remained unmatched. CDR1 is LNHDA and CDR2 is SQIVND in the germline V gene (reference sequence). CDR3 sequence (DNA): TGTGCCAGTAGTATCAGTAGGGGACAGTTTGCTAATCAGCCCCAGCATTTT. It specifies CASSISRGQFANQPQHF. The full variable domain, completed using reference TRBV19 and TRBJ1-5, is DGGITQSPKYLFRKEGQNVTLSCEQNLNHDAMYWYRQDPGQGLRLIYYSQIVNDFQKGDIAEGYSVSREKKESFPLTVTSAQKNPTAFYLCASSISRGQFANQPQHFGDGTRLSIL.

The chain employs TRBV6-1 and TRBJ2-7; possibly TRBD2 for D (5 bases). This CDR3 has 15 amino acids. Trimming removed 3 bases at V and 3 bases at J, with 15 bases between. CDR1 is MNHNS and CDR2 is SASEGT in the germline V gene. The CDR3: CASSDPAGVDYEQYF. CDR3 in DNA: TGTGCCAGCAGTGACCCGGCCGGGGTTGACTACGAGCAGTACTTC.

The CDR3 here is CASRKEEFEAFF. DNA of the CDR3: TGTGCCAGCAGAAAAGAGGAGTTTGAAGCTTTCTTT. V gene TRBV3-1 (or the pseudogene TRBV3-2) combines with J gene TRBJ1-1; no firm D call. Trimming cost V 6 bases and J 7 bases, with 12 bases left between them. This CDR3 has 12 amino acids. From germline, CDR1 is LGHDT and CDR2 YNNKEL (reference sequence).

This rearrangement joins TRBV2 to TRBJ1-6; possibly TRBD1 for D (5 bases). V was clipped by 8 bases and J by 0 bases, with 14 bases between them. This CDR3 has 16 residues. Germline assignment: CDR1 SNHLY and CDR2 FYNNEI. CDR3 residues: CASLPAGSSYNSPLHF. In DNA, the CDR3 is TGTGCCAGCCTCCCGGCAGGGAGCTCCTATAATTCACCCCTCCACTTT.

The chain carries TRBV30 and TRBJ1-2; D unclear. The CDR3 totals 13 residues. Trimming took 2 bases from V and 2 from J, leaving 9 bases between them. Looked up from germline, CDR1 is GTSNPN and CDR2 is SVGIG (reference sequence). CDR3 in DNA: TGTGCCTGGAGTACCGGGATCAACTATGGCTACACCTTC. It specifies CAWSTGINYGYTF. The whole variable domain, remainder taken from reference TRBV30 and TRBJ1-2, is SQTIHQWPATLVQPVGSPLSLECTVEGTSNPNLYWYRQAAGRGLQLLFYSVGIGQISSEVPQNLSASRPQDRQFILSSKKLLLSDSGFYLCAWSTGINYGYTFGSGTRLTVV.

The J gene is TRBJ1-1, the V gene TRBV30; 7 bases are shared with TRBD1. J was trimmed by 5 bases and V by 8 bases; bases with no gene match: 11. Germline CDR1 is GTSNPN and CDR2 is SVGIG (reference sequence). The CDR3 consists of 13 residues. The CDR3 spells CASIGGAGTEAFF. In nucleotides, the CDR3 is TGTGCCAGTATAGGGGGCGCGGGGACTGAAGCTTTCTTT.

V usage is TRBV5-8 and J usage is TRBJ2-5; 11 bases are a match to TRBD2. The V and J ends lost 0 bases and 1 base, in that order; junction bases with no gene match: 5. The CDR3 extends over 17 amino acids. Germline-derived CDR1 and CDR2 are SGHTS and YDEGEE. Here the CDR3 reads CASSLGSGTSGQETQYF. As DNA, the CDR3 is TGTGCCAGCAGCTTGGGATCTGGGACTAGCGGCCAAGAGACCCAGTACTTC.

J is TRBJ1-1 and V is TRBV25-1; D gene uncertain. This CDR3 spans 13 amino acids. With 2 bases removed from V and 5 bases from J, the gap between germline ends came to 9 bases. CDR1 MGHDK and CDR2 SYGVNS come from the germline V gene. The CDR3 coding sequence is TGTGCCAGCAGTGAACCCGGGAGGACTGAAGCTTTCTTT. It yields the protein CASSEPGRTEAFF.

The V call is TRBV15, the J call TRBJ2-7, with 9 nucleotides matching TRBD2. V was pared by 0 bases and J by 5 bases, with 2 bases of the junction left unmatched. This CDR3 is 14 amino acids long. Germline values: CDR1 LNHNV, CDR2 YYDKDF (reference sequence). CDR3 DNA: TGTGCCACCAGCAGAGAGGGACTAGCCCACGAGCAGTACTTC. Protein sequence: CATSREGLAHEQYF.

The CDR3 region has the DNA TGTGCCAGCAGTGAATACAGGGGTAATGGCTACACCTTC. This translates into CASSEYRGNGYTF. The chain couples TRBV2 to TRBJ1-2; the match to TRBD1 covers 7 bases. The length of the CDR3 is 13 residues. Germline V gene data show CDR1 as SNHLY and CDR2 as FYNNEI. The J segment lost 6 bases and the V segment lost 2 bases, leaving 3 bases of the junction unmatched.

The chain joins TRBV29-1 to TRBJ1-1; D is unresolved. The CDR3 is 15 residues long. Germline lookup yields CDR1 SQVTM and CDR2 ANQGSEA. The CDR3 loop reads CSARGTAGGDTEAFF. The CDR3 region has the DNA TGCAGTGCCCGCGGCACCGCGGGTGGGGACACTGAAGCTTTCTTT.